Shown below are 22 T cell receptor beta chains from a single sample sequenced in a study of CD8+CD57+ T cells in acquired aplastic anemia (dated 2018 in TCRdb). Patients chosen for sequencing had shown expansion of CD8+CD57+ cells by flow cytometry. TCRdb lists the instrument as Illumina HiSeq 2000. Genomic DNA served as template for TCR beta VDJ combination and CDR3 sequence profiling. TCRdb itself trimmed the public reads at Q25 with fastp, ran MiXCR and retained productive beta chains. CDR3 protein duplicates are merged, each entry listing the most common genes and DNA. For this sample the table gives over 150,000 distinct CDR3 sequences, of which over 70% were detected only once. In total, the top ten clones hold around 45% of the sample. Sequenced: sorted CD4+, CD8+, or CD8+CD57+ T cells (not recorded which) from PBMCs. These TCRs come from a human donor with aplastic anemia.

This rearrangement joins TRBV9 to TRBJ2-3; 12 positions agree with TRBD2. V shed 0 bases, J shed 6 bases, and the junction held 8 bases outside the gene matches. Germline V gene lookup returns CDR1 SGDLS and CDR2 YYNGEE. This CDR3 region has 17 residues. The CDR3 DNA is TGTGCCAGCAGCGTAGATCCTAGCGGGGGGGCCTGGGATACGCAGTATTTT. Translating it yields CASSVDPSGGAWDTQYF.

This clonotype was counted between two and nine times. CDR3 nucleotides: TGCAGTGCTAGTAACGGTGGGGCGGTCGGGGAGCTGTTTTTT. It yields the protein CSASNGGAVGELFF. The chain employs TRBV20-1 and TRBJ2-2, with D tentatively TRBD1 (5 bases). The V end was cut by 3 bases, the J end by 7 bases, with 15 bases between. The CDR3 has 14 residues. Germline V lookup: CDR1 DFQATT, CDR2 SNEGSKA (reference sequence).

The rearrangement uses TRBV29-1 and TRBJ2-3, with a tentative D call TRBD2 (6 bases). The V gene's germline CDR1 is SQVTM and CDR2 ANQGSEA. Trimming shortened V by 4 bases and J by 6 bases, and 14 bases separated the two germline ends. The CDR3 has 13 residues. The CDR3 DNA is TGCAGCGTTGTTGACGGACTACACGATACGCAGTATTTT. Protein: CSVVDGLHDTQYF.

Of note for this clonotype: The junction does not match germline at one end; this may be a read error. The rearrangement joins TRBV29-1 to TRBJ2-7, with D perhaps TRBD1 (5 bases). The CDR3 runs 15 residues. CDR1 and CDR2 from the germline V gene are SQVTM and ANQGSEA. CDR3 residues: CSVEAPGALVYEQHF. As DNA, the CDR3 is TGCAGCGTTGAGGCCCCTGGGGCGCTTGTTTACGAGCAGCACTTC.

The chain carries TRBV15 and TRBJ2-4; unclear D gene. Trimming shortened V by 5 bases and J by 7 bases, and 15 bases separated the two germline ends. The CDR3 is made up of 14 amino acids. Looked up from germline, CDR1 is LNHNV and CDR2 is YYDKDF (reference sequence). In DNA, the CDR3 is TGTGCCACCAGCGGTCTTACCGATGAGAACATTCAGTACTTC. Its protein is CATSGLTDENIQYF.

The chain links TRBV24-1 to TRBJ1-5; 7 positions match TRBD1. CDR1 is KGHDR and CDR2 is SFDVKD in the germline V gene. The CDR3 consists of 16 residues. The V segment lost 3 bases and the J segment 0 bases; nucleotides outside the gene matches: 4. The CDR3 reads CATSDKHRGSNQPQHF. As DNA, the CDR3 is TGTGCCACCAGTGATAAACACAGGGGTAGCAATCAGCCCCAGCATTTT.

The chain recombines TRBV10-3 with TRBJ2-3; no firm D call. The CDR3 covers 12 residues. V was trimmed by 6 bases and J by 0 bases, leaving 4 bases between them. Germline V gene data show CDR1 as ENHRY and CDR2 as SYGVKD. The CDR3: CAISYSTDTQYF. CDR3 DNA sequence: TGTGCCATCAGCTACAGCACAGATACGCAGTATTTT.

The rearrangement uses TRBV7-9 and TRBJ2-1; 7 nucleotides match TRBD2. The V gene end was trimmed by 5 bases and the J gene end by 14 bases; junction bases not matched to a gene: 9. Germline CDR1 and CDR2: SEHNR and FQNEAQ (reference sequence). The length of the CDR3 is 12 residues. The CDR3 sequence: CASSRGTKPEFF. The CDR3 nucleotides are TGTGCCAGCAGCCGCGGGACTAAACCGGAGTTCTTC.

CDR3 in amino acids: CASSGGYRGEQYF. The CDR3, as DNA: TGTGCCAGCAGCGGCGGATACAGGGGGGAGCAGTACTTC. The J gene is TRBJ2-7, the V gene TRBV6-5; 8 bases are shared with TRBD1. This CDR3 has 13 residues. V shed 6 bases and J 7 bases; nucleotides not matched to a gene: 8. Germline CDR1 and CDR2: MNHEY and SVGAGI.

The V call is TRBV24-1, the J call TRBJ2-3; 12 nucleotides align to TRBD1. This CDR3 spans 17 amino acids. V gave up 3 bases and J gave up 4 bases; unmatched junction bases: 7. CDR1 is KGHDR, CDR2 SFDVKD, per germline. CDR3: CATSDRGQGAGADTQYF. CDR3 nucleotide sequence: TGTGCCACCAGTGATCGGGGACAGGGGGCGGGCGCAGATACGCAGTATTTT.

The chain carries TRBV10-1 and TRBJ1-3; D uncertain. Per germline, CDR1 WNHNN and CDR2 SYGVQD (reference sequence). The V end was cut by 3 bases, the J end by 1 base, with 7 bases between. There are 14 residues in the CDR3. CDR3 sequence reads: CASSEVESGNTIYF. DNA of the CDR3: TGCGCCAGCAGTGAAGTGGAGTCTGGAAACACCATATATTTT.

The V call is TRBV15, the J call TRBJ2-3; D is perhaps TRBD2 (6 bases). The CDR3 length is 16 residues. The germline V gene encodes CDR1 LNHNV and CDR2 YYDKDF (reference sequence). Trimming took off 0 bases at V and 0 bases at J, with 10 bases between the two ends. The CDR3 DNA reads TGTGCCACCAGCAGAGATTTGGGGACTAGCACAGATACGCAGTATTTT. Encoded protein: CATSRDLGTSTDTQYF. Using reference TRBV15 and TRBJ2-3 for the parts outside the CDR3, the full variable domain is DAMVIQNPRYQVTQFGKPVTLSCSQTLNHNVMYWYQQKSSQAPKLLFHYYDKDFNNEADTPDNFQSRRPNTSFCFLDIRSPGLGDTAMYLCATSRDLGTSTDTQYFGPGTRLTVL.

V is TRBV7-9 and J is TRBJ2-5; no clear D gene. Germline CDR1 SEHNR, CDR2 FQNEAQ (reference sequence). Trimming stripped 11 bases from V and 5 bases from J, with 9 bases between. The CDR3 consists of 10 residues. CDR3 sequence reads: CASLGETQYF. The CDR3 DNA follows: TGTGCCTCCCTGGGGGAGACCCAGTACTTC.

The chain carries TRBV4-1 and TRBJ1-4; D unclear. Germline loops: CDR1 MGHRA, CDR2 YSYEKL. This CDR3 region has 13 residues. Trimming removed 1 base from V and 5 bases from J, with 5 bases in between. The CDR3, as DNA: TGCGCCAGCAGCCAAGCGGTGAATGAAAAACTGTTTTTT. Residues: CASSQAVNEKLFF.

The V gene is TRBV20-1, the J gene TRBJ1-2; D unresolved. Germline CDR1 is DFQATT and CDR2 is SNEGSKA (reference sequence). The CDR3 is made up of 11 amino acids. Trimming took 3 bases from V and 2 from J, leaving 4 bases between them. As DNA, the CDR3 is TGCAGTGCTAGCGCCAACTATGGCTACACCTTC. Encoded protein: CSASANYGYTF.

This chain links TRBV7-6 with TRBJ1-6; no reliable D call. V shed 5 bases and J shed 4 bases, with 18 bases lying between them. The CDR3 sequence is 17 residues long. The germline V gene has CDR1 SGHVS and CDR2 FNYEAQ. The CDR3 protein is CASSPVAFSSYNSPLHF. The CDR3 region has the DNA TGTGCCAGCAGCCCCGTCGCATTCTCCTCATATAATTCACCCCTCCACTTT.

The chain combines TRBV14 with TRBJ2-1; 7 nucleotides match TRBD2. CDR3 size: 14 residues. CDR1 SGHDN and CDR2 FVKESK come from the germline V gene. V dropped 2 bases and J dropped 6; count of bases not matched to a gene: 4. The CDR3 here is CASSQQRGFNEQFF. In DNA form, the CDR3 reads TGTGCCAGCAGCCAACAGCGGGGCTTCAATGAGCAGTTCTTC.

The chain carries TRBV6-2 or TRBV6-3 and TRBJ2-4; 7 positions agree with TRBD1. The CDR3 is 13 residues long. The germline V gene encodes CDR1 MNHEY and CDR2 SVGEGT. The V gene end was trimmed by 8 bases and the J gene end by 7 bases; junction bases not matched to a gene: 8. CDR3 protein: CASLQGGENIQYF. The CDR3 bases are TGTGCCAGCCTACAAGGGGGCGAGAACATTCAGTACTTC.

The J gene is TRBJ2-1, the V gene TRBV2; 11 bases match TRBD2. Germline V CDR1 and CDR2: SNHLY, FYNNEI. The V segment lost 9 bases and the J segment 7 bases; nucleotides outside the gene matches: 2. CDR3 length: 12 amino acids. CDR3: CASVAGGNEQFF. The CDR3 DNA follows: TGTGCCAGTGTAGCGGGGGGGAATGAGCAGTTCTTC.

The J gene is TRBJ1-1, the V gene TRBV20-1; 7 nucleotides align to TRBD1. Germline CDR1 reads DFQATT; CDR2 reads SNEGSKA (reference sequence). The ends lost 6 bases at V and 0 bases at J; junction bases unmatched: 7. The CDR3 extends over 14 amino acids. This chain's CDR3 is CSASAGGMNTEAFF. CDR3 sequence (DNA): TGCAGTGCGTCAGCAGGGGGGATGAACACTGAAGCTTTCTTT.

The V call is TRBV29-1, the J call TRBJ2-5; 13 bases fit TRBD2. V shed 6 bases, J shed 5 bases, and the junction held 12 bases outside the gene matches. This CDR3 is 16 amino acids long. The germline V gene has CDR1 SQVTM and CDR2 ANQGSEA. The CDR3 reads CSVEKGLAGAGETQYF. The CDR3 bases are TGCAGCGTCGAGAAAGGACTAGCGGGAGCAGGGGAGACCCAGTACTTC.

The J gene is TRBJ2-1, the V gene TRBV20-1; the D gene is possibly TRBD1 (7 bases). Trimming removed 4 bases from V and 7 bases from J, with 14 bases in between. Germline assignment: CDR1 DFQATT and CDR2 SNEGSKA (reference sequence). The CDR3 is made up of 13 amino acids. The chain's CDR3 is CSAKGGAGNEQFF. The CDR3 DNA reads as TGCAGTGCTAAAGGGGGCGCGGGGAATGAGCAGTTCTTC.